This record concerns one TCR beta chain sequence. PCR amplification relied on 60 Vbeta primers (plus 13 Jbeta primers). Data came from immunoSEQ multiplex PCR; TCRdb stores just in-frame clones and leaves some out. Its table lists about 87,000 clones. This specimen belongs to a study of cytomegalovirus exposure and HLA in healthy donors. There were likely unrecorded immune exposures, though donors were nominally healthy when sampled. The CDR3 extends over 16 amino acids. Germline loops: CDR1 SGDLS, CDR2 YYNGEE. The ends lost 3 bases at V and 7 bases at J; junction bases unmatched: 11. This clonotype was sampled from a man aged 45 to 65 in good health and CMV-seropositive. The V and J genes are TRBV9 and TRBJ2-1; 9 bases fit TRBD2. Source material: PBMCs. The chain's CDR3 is CASSGAIAGVRNEQFF. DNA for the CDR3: TGTGCCAGCAGCGGGGCGATAGCGGGAGTGAGAAATGAGCAGTTCTTC.